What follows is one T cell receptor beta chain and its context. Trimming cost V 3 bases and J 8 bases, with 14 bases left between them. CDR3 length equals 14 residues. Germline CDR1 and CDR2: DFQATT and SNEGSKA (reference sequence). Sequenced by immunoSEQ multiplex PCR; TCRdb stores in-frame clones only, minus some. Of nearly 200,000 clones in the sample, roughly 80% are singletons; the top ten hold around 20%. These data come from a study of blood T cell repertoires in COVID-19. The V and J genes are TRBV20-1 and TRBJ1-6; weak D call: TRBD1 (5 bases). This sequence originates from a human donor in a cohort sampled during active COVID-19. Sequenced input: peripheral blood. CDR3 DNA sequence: TGCAGTGCTAGTAGTGACAGACGAGATTCACCCCTCCACTTT. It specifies CSASSDRRDSPLHF.